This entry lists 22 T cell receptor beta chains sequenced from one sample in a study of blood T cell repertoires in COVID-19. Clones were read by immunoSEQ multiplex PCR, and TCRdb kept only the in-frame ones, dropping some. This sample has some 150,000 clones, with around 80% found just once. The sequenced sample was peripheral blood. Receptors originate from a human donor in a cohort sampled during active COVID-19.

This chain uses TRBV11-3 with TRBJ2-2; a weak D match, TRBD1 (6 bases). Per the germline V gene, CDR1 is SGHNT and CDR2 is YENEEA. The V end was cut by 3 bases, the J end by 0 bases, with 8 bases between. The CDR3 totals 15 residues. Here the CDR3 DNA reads TGTGCCAGCAGCTTGGGACATACGAACACCGGGGAGCTGTTTTTT. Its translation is CASSLGHTNTGELFF. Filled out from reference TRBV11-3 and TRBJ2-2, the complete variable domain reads EAGVVQSPRYKIIEKKQPVAFWCNPISGHNTLYWYLQNLGQGPELLIRYENEEAVDDSQLPKDRFSAERLKGVDSTLKIQPAELGDSAVYLCASSLGHTNTGELFFGEGSRLTVL.

This chain's CDR3 is CASRDRGQNQPQHF. The CDR3 nucleotides read TGTGCCAGTAGGGACAGGGGGCAAAATCAGCCCCAGCATTTT. The J gene is TRBJ1-5, the V gene TRBV19, with 11 bases that match TRBD1. The CDR3 covers 14 residues. Germline assignment: CDR1 LNHDA and CDR2 SQIVND (reference sequence). J gave up 4 bases and V 6 bases, and 2 bases lay outside the gene matches.

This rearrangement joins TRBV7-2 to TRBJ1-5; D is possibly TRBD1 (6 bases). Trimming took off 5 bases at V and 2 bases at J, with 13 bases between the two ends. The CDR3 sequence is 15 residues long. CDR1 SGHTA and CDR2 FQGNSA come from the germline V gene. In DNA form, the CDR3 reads TGTGCCAGCAGCAGACACAGGGCCGGCAATCAGCCCCAGCATTTT. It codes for CASSRHRAGNQPQHF.

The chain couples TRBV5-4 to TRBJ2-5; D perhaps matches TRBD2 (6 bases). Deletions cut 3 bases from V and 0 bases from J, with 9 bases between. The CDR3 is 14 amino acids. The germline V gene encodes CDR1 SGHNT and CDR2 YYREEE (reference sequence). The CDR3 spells CASSSRDYQETQYF. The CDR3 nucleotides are TGTGCCAGCAGCTCCCGGGACTACCAAGAGACCCAGTACTTC.

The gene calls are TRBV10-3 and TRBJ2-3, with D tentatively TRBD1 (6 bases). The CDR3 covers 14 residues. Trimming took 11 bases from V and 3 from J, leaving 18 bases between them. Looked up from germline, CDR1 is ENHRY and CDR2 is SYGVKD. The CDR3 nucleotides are TGTGCCGTTCGACAGGAGGTTGGGACAGATACGCAGTATTTT. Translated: CAVRQEVGTDTQYF.

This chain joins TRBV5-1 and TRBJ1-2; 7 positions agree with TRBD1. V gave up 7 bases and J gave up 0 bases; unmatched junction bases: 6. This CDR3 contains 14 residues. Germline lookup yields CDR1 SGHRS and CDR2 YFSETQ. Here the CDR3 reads CASGPTGSNYGYTF. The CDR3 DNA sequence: TGCGCCAGCGGCCCGACAGGGTCTAACTATGGCTACACCTTC.

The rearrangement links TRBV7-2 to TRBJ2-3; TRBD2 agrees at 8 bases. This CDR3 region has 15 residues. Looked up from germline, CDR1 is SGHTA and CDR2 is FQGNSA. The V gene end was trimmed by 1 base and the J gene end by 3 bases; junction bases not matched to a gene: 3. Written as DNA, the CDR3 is TGTGCCAGCAGCTTAGGGGCGGGGGGAACAGATACGCAGTATTTT. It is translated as CASSLGAGGTDTQYF.

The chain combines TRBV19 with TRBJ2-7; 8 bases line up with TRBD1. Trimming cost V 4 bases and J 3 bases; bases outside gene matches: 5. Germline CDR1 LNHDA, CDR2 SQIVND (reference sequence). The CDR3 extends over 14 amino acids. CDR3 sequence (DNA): TGTGCCAGTAGTACCCCCGGACAGGGCTACGAGCAGTACTTC. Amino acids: CASSTPGQGYEQYF.

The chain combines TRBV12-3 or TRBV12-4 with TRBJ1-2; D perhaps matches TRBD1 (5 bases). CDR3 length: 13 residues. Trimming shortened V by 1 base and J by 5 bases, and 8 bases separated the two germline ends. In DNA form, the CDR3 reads TGTGCCAGCAGTTTAGGGGGCGAGTATGGCTACACCTTC. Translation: CASSLGGEYGYTF.

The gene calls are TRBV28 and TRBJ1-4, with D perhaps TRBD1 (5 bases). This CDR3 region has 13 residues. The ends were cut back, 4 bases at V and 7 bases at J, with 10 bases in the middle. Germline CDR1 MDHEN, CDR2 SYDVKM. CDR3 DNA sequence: TGTGCCAGCAGTTATCGGACACCTGAAAAACTGTTTTTT. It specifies CASSYRTPEKLFF. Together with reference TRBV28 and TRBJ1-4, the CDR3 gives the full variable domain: DVKVTQSSRYLVKRTGEKVFLECVQDMDHENMFWYRQDPGLGLRLIYFSYDVKMKEKGDIPEGYSVSREKKERFSLILESASTNQTSMYLCASSYRTPEKLFFGSGTQLSVL.

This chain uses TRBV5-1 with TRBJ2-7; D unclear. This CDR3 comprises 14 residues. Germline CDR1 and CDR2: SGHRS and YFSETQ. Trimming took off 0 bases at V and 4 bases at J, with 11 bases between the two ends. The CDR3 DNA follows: TGCGCCAGCAGCTTGGAGAGCATTTCTTACGAGCAGTACTTC. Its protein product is CASSLESISYEQYF.

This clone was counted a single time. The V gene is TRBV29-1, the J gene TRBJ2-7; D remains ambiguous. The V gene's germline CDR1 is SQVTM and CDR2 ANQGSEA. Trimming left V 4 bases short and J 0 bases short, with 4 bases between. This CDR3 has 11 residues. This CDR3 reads CSVGSSYEQYF. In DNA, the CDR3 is TGCAGCGTTGGCAGCTCCTACGAGCAGTACTTC.

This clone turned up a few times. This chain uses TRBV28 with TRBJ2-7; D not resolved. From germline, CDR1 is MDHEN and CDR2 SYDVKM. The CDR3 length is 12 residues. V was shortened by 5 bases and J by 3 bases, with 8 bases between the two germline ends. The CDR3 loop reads CASSIVRYEQYF. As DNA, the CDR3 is TGTGCCAGCAGTATTGTTCGCTACGAGCAGTACTTC. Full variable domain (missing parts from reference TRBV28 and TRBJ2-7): DVKVTQSSRYLVKRTGEKVFLECVQDMDHENMFWYRQDPGLGLRLIYFSYDVKMKEKGDIPEGYSVSREKKERFSLILESASTNQTSMYLCASSIVRYEQYFGPGTRLTVT.

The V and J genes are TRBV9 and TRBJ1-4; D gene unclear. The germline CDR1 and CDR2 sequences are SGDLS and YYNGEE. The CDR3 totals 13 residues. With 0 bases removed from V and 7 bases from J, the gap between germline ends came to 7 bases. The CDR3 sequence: CASSVGTGEKLFF. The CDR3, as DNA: TGTGCCAGCAGCGTAGGTACGGGTGAAAAACTGTTTTTT. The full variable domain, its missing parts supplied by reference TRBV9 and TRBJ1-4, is DSGVTQTPKHLITATGQRVTLRCSPRSGDLSVYWYQQSLDQGLQFLIQYYNGEERAKGNILERFSAQQFPDLHSELNLSSLELGDSALYFCASSVGTGEKLFFGSGTQLSVL.

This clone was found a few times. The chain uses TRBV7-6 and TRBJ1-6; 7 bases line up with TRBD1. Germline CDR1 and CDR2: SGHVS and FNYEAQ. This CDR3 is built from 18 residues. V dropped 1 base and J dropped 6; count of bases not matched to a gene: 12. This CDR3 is CASSLVIPGTDVNSPLHF. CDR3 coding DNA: TGTGCCAGCAGCTTAGTCATTCCCGGGACAGACGTTAATTCACCCCTCCACTTT.

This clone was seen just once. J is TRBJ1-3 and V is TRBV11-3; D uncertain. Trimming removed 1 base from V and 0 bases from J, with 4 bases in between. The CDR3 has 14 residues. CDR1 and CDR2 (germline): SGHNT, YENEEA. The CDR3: CASSLAFSGNTIYF. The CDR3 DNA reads TGTGCCAGCAGCTTAGCTTTCTCTGGAAACACCATATATTTT.

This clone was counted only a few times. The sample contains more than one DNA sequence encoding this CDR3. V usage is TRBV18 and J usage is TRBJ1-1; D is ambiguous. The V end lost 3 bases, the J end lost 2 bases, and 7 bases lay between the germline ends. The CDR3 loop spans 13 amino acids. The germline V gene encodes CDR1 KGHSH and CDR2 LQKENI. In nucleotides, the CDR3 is TGTGCCAGCTCACCGGGCGTAAACACTGAAGCTTTCTTT. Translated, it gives CASSPGVNTEAFF. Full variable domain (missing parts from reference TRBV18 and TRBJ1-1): NAGVMQNPRHLVRRRGQEARLRCSPMKGHSHVYWYRQLPEEGLKFMVYLQKENIIDESGMPKERFSAEFPKEGPSILRIQQVVRGDSAAYFCASSPGVNTEAFFGQGTRLTVV.

The chain's CDR3 is CASSRDFYNEQFF. CDR3 DNA: TGTGCCAGTAGTCGGGACTTTTACAATGAGCAGTTCTTC. This chain connects TRBV19 to TRBJ2-1; tentative D call: TRBD2 (6 bases). This CDR3 contains 13 residues. The V and J ends lost 5 bases and 4 bases respectively, with 9 bases between them. The V gene's germline CDR1 is LNHDA and CDR2 SQIVND (reference sequence). The full variable domain, in which reference TRBV19 and TRBJ2-1 provide the parts outside the CDR3, is DGGITQSPKYLFRKEGQNVTLSCEQNLNHDAMYWYRQDPGQGLRLIYYSQIVNDFQKGDIAEGYSVSREKKESFPLTVTSAQKNPTAFYLCASSRDFYNEQFFGPGTRLTVL.

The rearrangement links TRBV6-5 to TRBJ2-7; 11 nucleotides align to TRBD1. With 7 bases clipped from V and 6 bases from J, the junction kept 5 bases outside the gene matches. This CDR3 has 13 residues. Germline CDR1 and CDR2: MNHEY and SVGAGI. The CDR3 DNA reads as TGTGCCAGCAAATCGGGACAGGGGGGCGAGCAGTACTTC. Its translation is CASKSGQGGEQYF.

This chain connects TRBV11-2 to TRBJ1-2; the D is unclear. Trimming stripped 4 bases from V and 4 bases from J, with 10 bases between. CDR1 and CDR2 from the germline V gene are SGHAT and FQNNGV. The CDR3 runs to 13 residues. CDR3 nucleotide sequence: TGTGCCAGCAGCTCCCTCGGGGTCTATGGCTACACCTTC. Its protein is CASSSLGVYGYTF.

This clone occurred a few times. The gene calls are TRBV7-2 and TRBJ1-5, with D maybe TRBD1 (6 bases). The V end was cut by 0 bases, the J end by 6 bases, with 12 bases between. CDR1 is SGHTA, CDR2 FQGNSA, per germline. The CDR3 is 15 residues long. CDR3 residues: CASSLAPGGGQPQHF. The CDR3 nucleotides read TGTGCCAGCAGCTTAGCGCCTGGGGGCGGTCAGCCCCAGCATTTT.

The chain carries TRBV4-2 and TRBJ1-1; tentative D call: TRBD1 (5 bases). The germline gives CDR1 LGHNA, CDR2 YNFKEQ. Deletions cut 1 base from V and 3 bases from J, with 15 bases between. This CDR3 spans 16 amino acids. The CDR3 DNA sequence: TGTGCCAGCAGCCAAGTGGGGCGGGGTCGTGACACTGAAGCTTTCTTT. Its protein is CASSQVGRGRDTEAFF.